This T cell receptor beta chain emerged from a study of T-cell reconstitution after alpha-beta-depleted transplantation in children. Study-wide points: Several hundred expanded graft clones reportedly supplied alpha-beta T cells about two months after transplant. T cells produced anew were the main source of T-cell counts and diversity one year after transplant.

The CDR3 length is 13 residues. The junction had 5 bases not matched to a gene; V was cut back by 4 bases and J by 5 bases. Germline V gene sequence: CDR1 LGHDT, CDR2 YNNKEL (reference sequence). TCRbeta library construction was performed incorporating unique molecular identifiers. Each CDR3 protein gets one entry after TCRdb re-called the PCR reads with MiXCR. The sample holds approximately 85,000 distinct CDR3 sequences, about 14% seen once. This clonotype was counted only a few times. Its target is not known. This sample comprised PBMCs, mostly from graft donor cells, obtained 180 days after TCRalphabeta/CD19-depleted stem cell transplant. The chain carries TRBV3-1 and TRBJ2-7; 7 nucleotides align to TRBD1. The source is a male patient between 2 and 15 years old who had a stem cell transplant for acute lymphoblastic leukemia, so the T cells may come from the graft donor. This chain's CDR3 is CASSRIQGNEQYF. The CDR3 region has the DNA TGTGCCAGCAGCCGCATACAGGGGAACGAGCAGTACTTC.